A single sample gave rise to the 20 T cell receptor beta chains below, sequenced in a study of blood T cell repertoires in COVID-19. Clones were read by immunoSEQ multiplex PCR, and TCRdb kept only the in-frame ones, dropping some. The data show approximately 230,000 clones, with just over 85% seen just once and around 1.5% held by the top ten. Source material: peripheral blood. The receptors shown here come from a man older than 75 with acute or convalescent COVID-19.

This clone has more than one count but fewer than ten. The chain joins TRBV5-1 to TRBJ1-4, with D perhaps TRBD1 (5 bases). The V end was cut by 2 bases, the J end by 0 bases, with 8 bases between. The CDR3 length is 15 residues. CDR1 SGHRS and CDR2 YFSETQ come from the germline V gene. The CDR3 region is CASSFGDSTNEKLFF. In nucleotides, the CDR3 is TGCGCCAGCAGCTTTGGGGACTCAACTAATGAAAAACTGTTTTTT.

This clone was counted once. This CDR3 reads CASSSFGTSGSNEQFF. The CDR3 DNA is TGTGCCAGCAGTTCCTTCGGGACTAGCGGGAGTAATGAGCAGTTCTTC. V usage is TRBV27 and J usage is TRBJ2-1, with TRBD2 matching over 14 bases. CDR3 length: 16 residues. Germline V gives CDR1 MNHEY, CDR2 SMNVEV (reference sequence). V was pared by 4 bases and J by 7 bases, with 6 bases of the junction left unmatched.

V usage is TRBV27 and J usage is TRBJ1-3, with D possibly TRBD1 on 6 matching bases. V lost 0 bases, J lost 2 bases, and 11 bases lay in between. The V gene's germline CDR1 is MNHEY and CDR2 SMNVEV (reference sequence). The CDR3 is 16 amino acids. In nucleotides, the CDR3 is TGTGCCAGCAGTTTATCGGGCAGGGGACCTGGAAACACCATATATTTT. Its protein product is CASSLSGRGPGNTIYF.

The V gene is TRBV4-1, the J gene TRBJ2-1, with 10 bases aligning to TRBD2. V trimming: 0 bases; J trimming: 10 bases; junction bases outside the gene matches: 9. This CDR3 is 16 amino acids long. From germline, CDR1 is MGHRA and CDR2 YSYEKL. In DNA form, the CDR3 reads TGCGCCAGCAGCCAAGATTGGGCTAGCGGGAGCAGGGAGCAGTTCTTC. Translating gives CASSQDWASGSREQFF.

The chain links TRBV19 to TRBJ1-2; possibly TRBD1 for D (5 bases). CDR1 is LNHDA and CDR2 is SQIVND in the germline V gene (reference sequence). With 8 bases removed from V and 4 bases from J, the gap between germline ends came to 17 bases. CDR3 length equals 14 residues. The DNA for the CDR3 is TGTGCCAGTCTAGCCGGGGGGGATTTCTATGGCTACACCTTC. Translating gives CASLAGGDFYGYTF.

Worth noting for this clone: The junction shows a germline mismatch at one end, possibly a read error. V usage is TRBV6-5 and J usage is TRBJ2-7, with 13 bases matching TRBD2. This CDR3 spans 12 amino acids. The germline V gene encodes CDR1 MNHEY and CDR2 SVGAGI. The CDR3 DNA follows: TGTGCCAGCAGCGCGGGACTAGCGGGAAGCCTCTTC. It specifies CASSAGLAGSLF.

This chain links TRBV7-9 with TRBJ1-4; 7 bases map to TRBD1. With 5 bases clipped from V and 4 bases from J, the junction kept 4 bases outside the gene matches. Looked up from germline, CDR1 is SEHNR and CDR2 is FQNEAQ (reference sequence). The length of the CDR3 is 14 residues. CDR3 nucleotide sequence: TGTGCCAGCAGCGATAACAGGGGTAATGAAAAACTGTTTTTT. Its protein is CASSDNRGNEKLFF.

In DNA, the CDR3 is TGTGCCAGCAGTTTATACGGGAGGGAAGAGACCCAGTACTTC. Protein product: CASSLYGREETQYF. The V gene is TRBV28, the J gene TRBJ2-5, with 8 nucleotides matching TRBD2. The CDR3 totals 14 residues. Germline values: CDR1 MDHEN, CDR2 SYDVKM. Germline trimming cut 1 base from V and 3 bases from J; bases unmatched to any gene: 1.

The chain couples TRBV9 to TRBJ2-3; TRBD1 matches 7 bases. Germline lookup yields CDR1 SGDLS and CDR2 YYNGEE. This CDR3 is built from 16 residues. V shed 0 bases, J shed 4 bases, and the junction held 8 bases outside the gene matches. The CDR3 is CASSVAVGDSPDTQYF. CDR3 DNA: TGTGCCAGCAGCGTAGCCGTCGGGGACAGCCCAGATACGCAGTATTTT. Based on the CDR3 plus reference TRBV9 and TRBJ2-3, the full variable domain is DSGVTQTPKHLITATGQRVTLRCSPRSGDLSVYWYQQSLDQGLQFLIQYYNGEERAKGNILERFSAQQFPDLHSELNLSSLELGDSALYFCASSVAVGDSPDTQYFGPGTRLTVL.

The V gene is TRBV11-3, the J gene TRBJ2-5; 8 bases align to TRBD2. The CDR3 totals 15 residues. The junction had 6 bases not matched to a gene; V was cut back by 1 base and J by 5 bases. The germline V gene encodes CDR1 SGHNT and CDR2 YENEEA. DNA of the CDR3: TGTGCCAGCAGCTTAGTCACGGGAGGGCCCGAGACCCAGTACTTC. The encoded protein is CASSLVTGGPETQYF.

This chain connects TRBV5-4 to TRBJ1-1; the D is unclear. Germline assignment: CDR1 SGHNT and CDR2 YYREEE (reference sequence). Trimming cost V 0 bases and J 2 bases, with 8 bases left between them. The CDR3 length is 14 residues. CDR3 DNA sequence: TGTGCCAGCAGCTTGGGGCCGTCAAACACTGAAGCTTTCTTT. It yields the protein CASSLGPSNTEAFF. The complete variable domain, with remaining parts taken from reference TRBV5-4 and TRBJ1-1, reads ETGVTQSPTHLIKTRGQQVTLRCSSQSGHNTVSWYQQALGQGPQFIFQYYREEENGRGNFPPRFSGLQFPNYSSELNVNALELDDSALYLCASSLGPSNTEAFFGQGTRLTVV.

The chain employs TRBV7-2 and TRBJ1-2; possibly TRBD1 for D (5 bases). V gave up 2 bases and J gave up 2 bases, with 12 bases separating them. The CDR3 contains 15 residues. Germline CDR1 reads SGHTA; CDR2 reads FQGNSA. The CDR3 loop is CASSLTPGLNYGYTF. In DNA, the CDR3 is TGTGCCAGCAGCTTAACCCCAGGGCTAAACTATGGCTACACCTTC.

The gene calls are TRBV7-6 and TRBJ1-1; weak D call: TRBD1 (5 bases). Trimming stripped 5 bases from V and 4 bases from J, with 17 bases between. CDR3 length: 15 amino acids. In germline, CDR1 is SGHVS, CDR2 FNYEAQ. For the CDR3, the DNA is TGTGCCAGCAGCATTAGAGATAGGGGTGGCACTGAAGCTTTCTTT. This gives the protein CASSIRDRGGTEAFF.

This clone came up a few times. V gene TRBV7-9 combines with J gene TRBJ2-3, with D hard to call. Germline V lookup: CDR1 SEHNR, CDR2 FQNEAQ (reference sequence). V lost 3 bases and J lost 6, with 7 bases in between. CDR3 size: 12 residues. In nucleotides, the CDR3 is TGTGCCAGCAGCTTTTATCTGGATACGCAGTATTTT. Its protein product is CASSFYLDTQYF. The entire variable domain, with the rest obtained from reference TRBV7-9 and TRBJ2-3, is as follows: DTGVSQNPRHKITKRGQNVTFRCDPISEHNRLYWYRQTLGQGPEFLTYFQNEAQLEKSRLLSDRFSAERPKGSFSTLEIQRTEQGDSAMYLCASSFYLDTQYFGPGTRLTVL.

For the CDR3, the DNA is TGTGCCAGCAGCCCGAAATTGAGGAGCGGCTACACCTTC. Protein: CASSPKLRSGYTF. This sequence joins TRBV28 and TRBJ1-2; D gene uncertain. With 6 bases removed from V and 8 bases from J, the gap between germline ends came to 16 bases. Germline-derived CDR1 and CDR2 are MDHEN and SYDVKM. This CDR3 contains 13 residues.

The chain carries TRBV4-2 and TRBJ2-7; 11 bases align to TRBD2. In germline, CDR1 is LGHNA, CDR2 YNFKEQ. The CDR3 runs to 15 residues. The V gene end was trimmed by 1 base and the J gene end by 2 bases; junction bases not matched to a gene: 1. In DNA form, the CDR3 reads TGTGCCAGCAGCCAAGGACTAGCGGGGCCCTACGAGCAGTACTTC. Translated: CASSQGLAGPYEQYF.

This clone was counted once. This chain uses TRBV7-2 with TRBJ2-1, with TRBD1 matching 9 bases. The V gene end was trimmed by 1 base and the J gene end by 8 bases; junction bases not matched to a gene: 12. Germline assignment: CDR1 SGHTA and CDR2 FQGNSA. The CDR3 length is 17 residues. CDR3 in amino acids: CASSLVGLRTGVDEQFF. CDR3 in DNA: TGTGCCAGCAGCTTAGTGGGGCTCCGGACAGGGGTTGATGAGCAGTTCTTC.

This chain links TRBV5-1 with TRBJ1-3; TRBD1 matches 7 bases. Germline V lookup: CDR1 SGHRS, CDR2 YFSETQ. V trimming: 0 bases; J trimming: 0 bases; junction bases outside the gene matches: 24. This CDR3 region has 23 residues. CDR3 amino acids: CASSLAGTFRPDRLDSSGNTIYF. CDR3 nucleotide sequence: TGCGCCAGCAGCTTGGCGGGCACCTTCCGCCCGGACAGGTTGGATTCCTCTGGAAACACCATATATTTT. The complete variable domain, with remaining parts taken from reference TRBV5-1 and TRBJ1-3, reads KAGVTQTPRYLIKTRGQQVTLSCSPISGHRSVSWYQQTPGQGLQFLFEYFSETQRNKGNFPGRFSGRQFSNSRSEMNVSTLELGDSALYLCASSLAGTFRPDRLDSSGNTIYFGEGSWLTVV.

On this clone: A read error may produce the germline difference seen at one junction end. This chain joins TRBV3-1 (or the pseudogene TRBV3-2) and TRBJ1-5; D is ambiguous. The CDR3 has 14 residues. Germline V gives CDR1 LGHDT, CDR2 YNNKEL (reference sequence). CDR3 coding DNA: TGTGCCAGCAGCCAAGGGCGGTCCAATCAGCTCCAGCATTTT. Translated, it gives CASSQGRSNQLQHF.

In DNA form, the CDR3 reads TGTGCCAGCTCACCCGGGACAGGGTACAGCAATCAGCCCCAGCATTTT. Translating it yields CASSPGTGYSNQPQHF. The chain carries TRBV18 and TRBJ1-5; 9 bases line up with TRBD1. J was trimmed by 1 base and V by 3 bases; bases with no gene match: 4. The CDR3 sequence is 16 residues long. Germline-derived CDR1 and CDR2 are KGHSH and LQKENI.